This T cell receptor (beta chain) was recovered during a study of blood T cells in healthy people across ages. This clonotype came up many times. Its specificity is unknown. Germline CDR1 SGHDT, CDR2 YYEEEE. V lost 2 bases, J lost 0 bases, and 9 bases lay in between. The CDR3 has 15 residues. Study conclusions and caveats: Roughly linearly, TCR beta diversity per million T cells fell as age increased.

Primers used in a second PCR of roughly 6 to 11 cycles were a sample-barcoded 5' primer and a J-beta primer mix. TCRdb recomputed calls from the 5' RACE reads with MiXCR, one row per CDR3 protein. The data hold 1.5 million to 2 million distinct CDR3 sequences, with about 35% observed a single time. Sample: blood. This receptor was taken from a woman in her twenties or thirties in good health. The chain carries TRBV5-6 and TRBJ2-1; D may correspond to TRBD1 or TRBD2 (5 bases each). The CDR3 sequence: CASSFWGISYNEQFF. The CDR3 nucleotides are TGTGCCAGCAGCTTTTGGGGGATCTCCTACAATGAGCAGTTCTTC.